The 28 T cell receptor beta chains listed next were all sequenced from one sample in a study of T cells expressing NK-cell markers. TCRdb reworked the 5' RACE reads into one entry per CDR3 protein, no DNA. This repertoire comprises over 200,000 distinct CDR3 sequences; its ten largest clones make up around 0.37%. The sequencing input was blood T cells: a sorted CD56 or NKG2C T cell subset, CD4+ or CD8+ T cells, or bulk PBMC T cells (not recorded which). Every receptor here comes from a man younger than 35 in good health.

The chain combines TRBV20-1 with TRBJ1-2. This CDR3 contains 16 residues. Germline lookup yields CDR1 DFQATT and CDR2 SNEGSKA (reference sequence). This chain's CDR3 is CSARGMGGRYYYGYTF.

This chain uses TRBV15 with TRBJ2-1; TCRdb lists TRBD2, though no DNA is available to test this call. The CDR3 length is 14 residues. The germline V gene encodes CDR1 LNHNV and CDR2 YYDKDF (reference sequence). The CDR3 reads CATSRGSSGNEQFF.

CDR3: CSVGAYEGLAENIQYF. This chain uses TRBV29-1 with TRBJ2-4; TCRdb's assignment of TRBD2 cannot be checked, as there is no DNA. The CDR3 consists of 16 residues. Germline loops: CDR1 SQVTM, CDR2 ANQGSEA.

V is TRBV12-3 or TRBV12-4 and J is TRBJ1-2; with no DNA, the TCRdb D assignment of TRBD1 cannot be verified. The CDR3 length is 14 residues. This chain's CDR3 is CASRSSSGKGGYTF.

The rearrangement uses TRBV6-2 or TRBV6-3 and TRBJ2-1; the TRBD1 assignment by TCRdb is unverifiable without DNA. CDR1 and CDR2 (germline): MNHEY, SVGEGT. The CDR3 extends over 13 amino acids. The CDR3: CASKGDSYNEQFF.

This chain joins TRBV12-3 or TRBV12-4 and TRBJ1-3; the D gene TCRdb calls, TRBD1, cannot be checked with no DNA. The CDR3 totals 15 residues. CDR3 loop: CASSLTTGSGNTIYF.

The J gene is TRBJ2-1, the V gene TRBV10-3; TCRdb's D call, TRBD1, is unchecked because there is no DNA. The CDR3 is 13 residues long. The germline V gene has CDR1 ENHRY and CDR2 SYGVKD. The CDR3 spells CAISVKGGNEQFF.

The chain uses TRBV4-3 and TRBJ2-5; lacking DNA, the TRBD2 call made by TCRdb goes unchecked. The germline CDR1 and CDR2 sequences are LGHNA and YSLEER. The length of the CDR3 is 15 residues. The CDR3: CASSQGARSGETQYF.

This chain links TRBV7-9 with TRBJ2-7. Per the germline V gene, CDR1 is SEHNR and CDR2 is FQNEAQ (reference sequence). CDR3 length equals 12 residues. The CDR3 sequence is CASSSITGEQYF.

The CDR3 here is CSGRTLQGPQHF. The chain joins TRBV20-1 to TRBJ1-5; the D gene TCRdb calls, TRBD1, cannot be checked with no DNA. The CDR3 totals 12 residues. In germline, CDR1 is DFQATT, CDR2 SNEGSKA (reference sequence).

CDR3 residues: CASSLVSGPSGIEQFF. This chain joins TRBV7-2 and TRBJ2-1; TCRdb selects TRBD2, and the lack of DNA leaves this call unchecked. CDR3 length equals 16 residues. Germline V gives CDR1 SGHTA, CDR2 FQGNSA.

This CDR3 is CASTPDGRYTDTQYF. The chain links TRBV12-3 or TRBV12-4 to TRBJ2-3; TCRdb proposes TRBD2, but this gene call is untestable without DNA. This CDR3 has 15 residues.

CDR3 loop: CSASWLNTGELFF. This chain connects TRBV20-1 to TRBJ2-2. The CDR3 contains 13 residues. Germline V gene data show CDR1 as DFQATT and CDR2 as SNEGSKA (reference sequence).

CDR3 sequence reads: CASSSISGNSYNEQFF. The rearrangement links TRBV11-2 to TRBJ2-1. The CDR3 has 16 amino acids. Germline V gene lookup returns CDR1 SGHAT and CDR2 FQNNGV.

The gene calls are TRBV3-1 and TRBJ2-3; TCRdb names TRBD2, which stays unverified in the absence of DNA. This CDR3 is 17 amino acids long. The germline V gene has CDR1 LGHDT and CDR2 YNNKEL (reference sequence). CDR3 protein: CASSLVGRGLRGDTQYF.

The V call is TRBV12-3 or TRBV12-4, the J call TRBJ2-1; as DNA is missing, the TRBD2 call by TCRdb cannot be tested. This CDR3 is 18 amino acids long. This CDR3 reads CASSLVVSSGRAYNEQFF.

This sequence joins TRBV4-1 and TRBJ1-4; TCRdb gives TRBD1 as the D gene, but with no DNA this cannot be confirmed. In germline, CDR1 is MGHRA, CDR2 YSYEKL. This CDR3 is built from 15 residues. CDR3 residues: CASSRRDRGGEKLFF.

The V gene is TRBV12-3 or TRBV12-4, the J gene TRBJ2-1; TCRdb designates TRBD1, a call that cannot be tested without DNA. The CDR3 consists of 15 residues. CDR3 residues: CASSPGSRPYNEQFF.

This sequence joins TRBV20-1 and TRBJ2-7. CDR3 length equals 14 residues. The germline CDR1 and CDR2 sequences are DFQATT and SNEGSKA (reference sequence). CDR3 residues: CSARDAASSYEQYF.

J is TRBJ1-2 and V is TRBV7-2; TCRdb lists TRBD1, though no DNA is available to test this call. The CDR3 is 16 amino acids. The germline gives CDR1 SGHTA, CDR2 FQGNSA. CDR3 in amino acids: CASSSSHPTGGYGYTF. Full variable domain (missing parts from reference TRBV7-2 and TRBJ1-2): GAGVSQSPSNKVTEKGKDVELRCDPISGHTALYWYRQSLGQGLEFLIYFQGNSAPDKSGLPSDRFSAERTGGSVSTLTIQRTQQEDSAVYLCASSSSHPTGGYGYTFGSGTRLTVV.

The gene calls are TRBV5-6 and TRBJ2-7; TCRdb proposes TRBD1, but this gene call is untestable without DNA. Per germline, CDR1 SGHDT and CDR2 YYEEEE. This CDR3 has 15 amino acids. CDR3 loop: CASSASRTPNYEQYF.

This chain uses TRBV11-2 with TRBJ2-1; checking the TCRdb D call of TRBD2 is not possible without DNA. The CDR3 is 15 residues long. Germline lookup yields CDR1 SGHAT and CDR2 FQNNGV. CDR3: CASSPREGSYNEQFF.

The genes are TRBV12-3 or TRBV12-4 and TRBJ2-5; TCRdb's D call, TRBD1, is unchecked because there is no DNA. CDR3 length equals 14 residues. CDR3 sequence: CASSPGTHQETQYF.

The chain joins TRBV5-1 to TRBJ2-1; the D call of TRBD2 rests on TCRdb alone, since no DNA is present to check it. The CDR3 is 16 residues long. Per the germline V gene, CDR1 is SGHRS and CDR2 is YFSETQ. CDR3 sequence reads: CASSLVVGSSSNEQFF.

The chain is built from TRBV5-1 and TRBJ2-1. The CDR3 totals 12 residues. Germline assignment: CDR1 SGHRS and CDR2 YFSETQ. This CDR3 is CASSLDVNEQFF.

This chain connects TRBV12-3 or TRBV12-4 to TRBJ1-5; TCRdb's D call of TRBD1 is untestable without DNA. The CDR3 extends over 14 amino acids. This CDR3 reads CASSAQISNQPQHF.

The chain joins TRBV18 to TRBJ1-1. CDR1 is KGHSH, CDR2 LQKENI, per germline. CDR3 size: 14 residues. The CDR3 loop reads CASSPLDSSPEAFF.

The chain uses TRBV6-5 and TRBJ2-3. This CDR3 has 11 amino acids. CDR1 is MNHEY and CDR2 is SVGAGI in the germline V gene. CDR3 protein: CATLFRDTQYF.